Detailed here is one TCR beta chain. What it recognizes is unknown. Splitting of CD4+ cells produced CD45RA+ naive and CD45RA-negative memory subsets. Generated by immunoSEQ multiplex PCR, the TCRdb table keeps only in-frame clones and is missing some. The data show 2 million to 3 million clones, roughly 93% seen once. CDR3 length equals 15 residues. The V end was cut by 3 bases, the J end by 0 bases, with 10 bases between. Germline V gene data show CDR1 as SGHVT and CDR2 as SQSDAQ. This entry comes from a study of shared clonotypes between healthy human individuals. Study-level results: An expected dependence of interdonor clonotype sharing on sequencing depth was noted.

This receptor was taken from a young man in good health. Some clones in this sample may be carry-over from other donors' samples. The V and J genes are TRBV7-4 and TRBJ2-3; D assignment may be TRBD1 or TRBD2 (6 bases each). Sequencing was performed on naive CD4+ T cells from PBMCs. Noted subset: CD45RA+ positively selected. Written as DNA, the CDR3 is TGTGCCAGCAGCTTGTGGGGGGCGAGCACAGATACGCAGTATTTT. It is translated as CASSLWGASTDTQYF.